These 21 T cell receptor beta chains were sequenced from one sample in a study of vaccination and CD4 T cells after COVID-19. These receptors have no identified antigens. Described treatment: roughly 11-day PBMC culture with coronavirus spike peptide pools or control peptides (ViraFEST assay). The Oncomine TCR Beta short-read assay sequenced DNA from cultured CD4+ T cells. One entry per CDR3 protein, called by TCRdb with MiXCR from the PCR reads. Of about 14,000 distinct CDR3 sequences in the sample, 40% were seen once. The sequencing sample was made of CD4+ T cells from blood, cultured in vitro. All receptors come from a human donor who had recovered from COVID-19.

This clonotype has a handful of counts. The chain carries TRBV4-1 and TRBJ2-3; D is uncertain. The germline V gene has CDR1 MGHRA and CDR2 YSYEKL. This CDR3 is built from 12 residues. V lost 3 bases and J lost 6, with 7 bases in between. DNA for the CDR3: TGCGCCAGCAGCCACCCGTTGGATACGCAGTATTTT. This encodes CASSHPLDTQYF.

V usage is TRBV20-1 and J usage is TRBJ1-1, with no clear D. Trimming took 4 bases from V and 0 from J, leaving 15 bases between them. Germline CDR1 DFQATT, CDR2 SNEGSKA (reference sequence). The CDR3 runs 15 residues. As DNA, the CDR3 is TGCAGTGCTATTGGTACGGCAGTCCTGAACACTGAAGCTTTCTTT. It specifies CSAIGTAVLNTEAFF.

The chain carries TRBV7-9 and TRBJ2-5; the D is unclear. CDR3 length: 10 amino acids. V dropped 9 bases and J dropped 7 bases, with 9 bases sitting between them. The germline CDR1 and CDR2 sequences are SEHNR and FQNEAQ (reference sequence). CDR3 sequence: CARLFGTQYF. In nucleotides, the CDR3 is TGTGCCAGATTATTTGGGACCCAGTACTTC.

The rearrangement uses TRBV7-3 and TRBJ2-1, with 7 bases lining up with TRBD2. From germline, CDR1 is SGHTA and CDR2 FQGTGA. The trim removed 2 bases at V and 0 bases at J, leaving 1 base unmatched. The CDR3 runs to 15 residues. The CDR3 is CASSLVAGSYNEQFF. CDR3 coding DNA: TGTGCCAGCAGCTTAGTAGCGGGCTCCTACAATGAGCAGTTCTTC.

This sequence joins TRBV15 and TRBJ2-5; D remains ambiguous. Trimming shortened V by 1 base and J by 5 bases, and 5 bases separated the two germline ends. From germline, CDR1 is LNHNV and CDR2 YYDKDF (reference sequence). The CDR3 covers 12 residues. The CDR3 is CATSRGRETQYF. The CDR3 DNA is TGTGCCACCAGCAGAGGTCGGGAGACCCAGTACTTC.

CDR3 bases: TGTGCCAGCAGTTTATTTGGGGGAGGGAGCTACGAGCAGTACTTC. Its translation: CASSLFGGGSYEQYF. The chain employs TRBV27 and TRBJ2-7, with 7 bases aligning to TRBD2. The CDR3 sequence is 15 residues long. Unmatched junction bases numbered 6, after V lost 1 base and J lost 3 bases. CDR1 and CDR2 from the germline V gene are MNHEY and SMNVEV (reference sequence).

This clonotype was detected a few times. The gene calls are TRBV29-1 and TRBJ2-5; 11 bases are a match to TRBD2. CDR3 length: 13 residues. Germline trimming cut 6 bases from V and 2 bases from J; bases unmatched to any gene: 2. Per germline, CDR1 SQVTM and CDR2 ANQGSEA. As DNA, the CDR3 is TGCAGCGTAAGACTAGCGGGACAAGAGACCCAGTACTTC. Amino acids: CSVRLAGQETQYF.

The sample holds a few counts of this clonotype. The J gene is TRBJ2-3, the V gene TRBV20-1, with 8 bases identical to TRBD2. CDR3 length: 14 residues. The J segment lost 0 bases and the V segment lost 3 bases, leaving 2 bases of the junction unmatched. CDR1 and CDR2 from the germline V gene are DFQATT and SNEGSKA (reference sequence). CDR3 DNA: TGCAGTGCTAGTACTAGCGGTAGCACAGATACGCAGTATTTT. Residues: CSASTSGSTDTQYF.

This clonotype was recorded a few times. V usage is TRBV12-3 or TRBV12-4 and J usage is TRBJ1-5; D ambiguous. Between the trimmed V and J ends, which lost 4 bases and 0 bases, there was a span of 10 bases. This CDR3 comprises 15 residues. As DNA, the CDR3 is TGTGCCAGCAGTTCAAACACGGGTAGCAATCAGCCCCAGCATTTT. This encodes CASSSNTGSNQPQHF.

This clonotype showed up just once. The rearrangement links TRBV9 to TRBJ1-5; D unclear. There are 14 residues in the CDR3. CDR1 is SGDLS, CDR2 YYNGEE, per germline. V was cut by 3 bases and J by 3 bases, with 10 bases left in between. The CDR3 DNA is TGTGCCAGCAGCGCCGAGGGTAACAATCAGCCCCAGCATTTT. It is translated as CASSAEGNNQPQHF.

This sequence joins TRBV27 and TRBJ2-7, with 8 bases lining up with TRBD2. This CDR3 comprises 15 residues. Germline CDR1 MNHEY, CDR2 SMNVEV (reference sequence). V lost 6 bases, J lost 4 bases, and 11 bases stayed unmatched. The CDR3 nucleotides read TGTGCCAGCAGCTCCATTGTTGCGGGGGGTTACGAGCAGTACTTC. Translating it yields CASSSIVAGGYEQYF.

The CDR3 DNA follows: TGTGCCAGCATCTACAGGGGATTTGAGCAGTTCTTC. Amino acids: CASIYRGFEQFF. V and J are TRBV2 and TRBJ2-1; 7 nucleotides align to TRBD1. Losses at the gene ends were 7 bases for V and 9 bases for J; bases not matched to a gene: 6. Germline CDR1 SNHLY, CDR2 FYNNEI. The CDR3 is 12 amino acids.

The chain joins TRBV2 to TRBJ2-4, with 13 bases matching TRBD2. Looked up from germline, CDR1 is SNHLY and CDR2 is FYNNEI. Trimming took 4 bases from V and 7 from J; bases not matched to a gene: 10. CDR3 size: 17 residues. The CDR3 nucleotides read TGTGCCAGCAGTGTAGGACTAGCGGGAGATCTTAGGAACATTCAGTACTTC. Protein: CASSVGLAGDLRNIQYF.

The chain uses TRBV2 and TRBJ2-7; 10 nucleotides agree with TRBD2. The V gene end was trimmed by 7 bases and the J gene end by 2 bases; junction bases not matched to a gene: 11. The germline V gene encodes CDR1 SNHLY and CDR2 FYNNEI. This CDR3 contains 16 residues. The CDR3 DNA sequence: TGTGCCAGCATCCCTCAGACTAGCGGGTTAACCTACGAGCAGTACTTC. As protein: CASIPQTSGLTYEQYF.

On this clonotype: A junction end diverges from the germline sequence, so it may reflect a read error. The chain recombines TRBV20-1 with TRBJ2-3; D may be TRBD1 or TRBD2 (5 bases each). The CDR3 spans 13 residues. Germline V gives CDR1 DFQATT, CDR2 SNEGSKA (reference sequence). CDR3 bases: TGCAGTGCTACCGGGACCACAACAGATACGCAGTATTTC. Amino acid sequence: CSATGTTTDTQYF.

This clonotype has just a few counts. This sequence joins TRBV7-8 and TRBJ1-1; D not certain. Germline V gene sequence: CDR1 SGHVS, CDR2 FQNEAQ. The CDR3 sequence is 18 residues long. V lost 5 bases and J 1 base, leaving 23 bases between the germline ends. The CDR3 spells CASSPQTDQGGRNTEAFF. CDR3 bases: TGTGCCAGCAGCCCCCAGACTGACCAAGGCGGGAGGAACACTGAAGCTTTCTTT.

The chain carries TRBV5-1 and TRBJ2-3; the match to TRBD2 covers 10 bases. V lost 0 bases, J lost 7 bases, and 8 bases stayed unmatched. Per the germline V gene, CDR1 is SGHRS and CDR2 is YFSETQ. The CDR3 totals 16 residues. CDR3 DNA: TGCGCCAGCAGCTTGGAGCCTAGCGGGAGAAGAAATACGCAGTATTTT. This codes for CASSLEPSGRRNTQYF.

In its sample, this clonotype was seen a few times. The chain joins TRBV21-1 to TRBJ1-1; the D segment call TRBD1 is taken from the table without a DNA check. TRBV21-1 is a listed pseudogene. The CDR3 loop spans 12 amino acids. The DNA of the CDR3 is TGTGCTAAGCAGCACCGGGACAGGGAAGCTTTCTTT. It translates to CAKQHRDREAFF.

CDR3 bases: TGTGCCAGCAGCACCCGGGACAGGAGCTCCTACGAGCAGTACTTC. Translating gives CASSTRDRSSYEQYF. The V gene is TRBV14, the J gene TRBJ2-7; TRBD1 agrees at 8 bases. CDR1 SGHDN and CDR2 FVKESK come from the germline V gene. Trimming cost V 5 bases and J 0 bases; bases outside gene matches: 6. CDR3 length: 15 amino acids.

The chain carries TRBV15 and TRBJ2-1; TRBD2 matches at 11 bases. The CDR3 is made up of 15 amino acids. Germline CDR1 reads LNHNV; CDR2 reads YYDKDF (reference sequence). The junction had 4 bases not matched to a gene; V was cut back by 0 bases and J by 9 bases. CDR3 loop: CATSRDALAGGEQFF. The CDR3 DNA reads as TGTGCCACCAGCAGAGATGCGCTAGCGGGAGGTGAGCAGTTCTTC.

This clonotype was detected only a few times. This sequence joins TRBV10-3 and TRBJ1-5; D is undetermined. Germline V gene sequence: CDR1 ENHRY, CDR2 SYGVKD. V gave up 0 bases and J gave up 9 bases, with 9 bases separating them. This CDR3 is 13 amino acids long. CDR3 protein: CAISESIQRPQHF. In DNA, the CDR3 is TGTGCCATCAGTGAGTCGATCCAGCGGCCCCAGCATTTT.